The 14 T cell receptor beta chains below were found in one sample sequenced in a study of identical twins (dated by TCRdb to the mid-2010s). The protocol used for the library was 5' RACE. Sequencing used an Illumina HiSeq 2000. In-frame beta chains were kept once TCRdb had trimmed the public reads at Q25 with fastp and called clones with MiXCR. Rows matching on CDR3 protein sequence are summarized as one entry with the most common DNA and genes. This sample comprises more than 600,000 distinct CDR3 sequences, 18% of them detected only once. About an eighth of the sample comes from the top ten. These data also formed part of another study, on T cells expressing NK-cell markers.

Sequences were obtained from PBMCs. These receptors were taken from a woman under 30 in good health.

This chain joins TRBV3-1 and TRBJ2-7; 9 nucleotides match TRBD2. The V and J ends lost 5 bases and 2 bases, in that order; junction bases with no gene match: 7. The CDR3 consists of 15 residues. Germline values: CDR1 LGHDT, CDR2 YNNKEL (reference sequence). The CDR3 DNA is TGTGCCAGCAGCGCCGGGGGCGGGAGGGCCTACGAGCAGTACTTC. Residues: CASSAGGGRAYEQYF.

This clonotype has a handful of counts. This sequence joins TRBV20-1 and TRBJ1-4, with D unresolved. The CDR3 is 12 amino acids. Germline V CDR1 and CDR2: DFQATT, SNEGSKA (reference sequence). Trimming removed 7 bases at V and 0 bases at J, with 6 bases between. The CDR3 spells CSVSTTNEKLFF. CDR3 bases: TGCAGTGTTTCCACAACTAATGAAAAACTGTTTTTT.

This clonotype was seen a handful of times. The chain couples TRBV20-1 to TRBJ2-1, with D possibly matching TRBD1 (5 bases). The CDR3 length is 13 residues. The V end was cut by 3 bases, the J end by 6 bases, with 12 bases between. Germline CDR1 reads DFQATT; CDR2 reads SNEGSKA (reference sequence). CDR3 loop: CSARSGLPNEQFF. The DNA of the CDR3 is TGCAGTGCTAGGTCAGGGCTTCCCAATGAGCAGTTCTTC.

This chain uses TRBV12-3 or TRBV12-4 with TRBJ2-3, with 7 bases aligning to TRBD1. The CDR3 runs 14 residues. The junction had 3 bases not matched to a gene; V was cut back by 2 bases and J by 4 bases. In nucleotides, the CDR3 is TGTGCCAGCAGTTTAACAGGGGATCCAGATACGCAGTATTTT. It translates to CASSLTGDPDTQYF.

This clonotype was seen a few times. The CDR3 sequence is CASGGQPAATTDTQYF. The CDR3 nucleotides read TGTGCCAGCGGAGGCCAGCCAGCGGCGACCACAGATACGCAGTATTTT. The chain is built from TRBV7-9 and TRBJ2-3; TRBD2 is a possible D gene (5 bases). The V end was cut by 8 bases, the J end by 2 bases, with 20 bases between. Germline V gives CDR1 SEHNR, CDR2 FQNEAQ (reference sequence). CDR3 length equals 16 residues. Complete variable domain (other parts from reference TRBV7-9 and TRBJ2-3): DTGVSQNPRHKITKRGQNVTFRCDPISEHNRLYWYRQTLGQGPEFLTYFQNEAQLEKSRLLSDRFSAERPKGSFSTLEIQRTEQGDSAMYLCASGGQPAATTDTQYFGPGTRLTVL.

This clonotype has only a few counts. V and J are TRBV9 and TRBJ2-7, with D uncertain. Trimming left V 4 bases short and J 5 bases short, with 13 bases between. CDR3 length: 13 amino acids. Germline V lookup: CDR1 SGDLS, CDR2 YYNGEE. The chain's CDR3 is CASSPHPSNEQYF. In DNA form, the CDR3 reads TGTGCCAGCAGCCCCCACCCCAGCAACGAGCAGTACTTC.

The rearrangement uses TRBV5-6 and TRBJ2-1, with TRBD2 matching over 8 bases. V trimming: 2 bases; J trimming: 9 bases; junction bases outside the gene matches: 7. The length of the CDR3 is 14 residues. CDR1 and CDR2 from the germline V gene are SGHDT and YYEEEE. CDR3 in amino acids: CASSFWSGRGEQFF. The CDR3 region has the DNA TGTGCCAGCAGCTTTTGGAGCGGGAGAGGTGAGCAGTTCTTC.

CDR3 in DNA: TGTGCCACCAGCAGAGATCTCGCGTCTGTGTGGCCCCAGCATTTT. Its translation is CATSRDLASVWPQHF. The chain couples TRBV15 to TRBJ1-5; D remains ambiguous. Deletions cut 0 bases from V and 9 bases from J, with 15 bases between. Germline V gives CDR1 LNHNV, CDR2 YYDKDF (reference sequence). CDR3 length: 15 residues.

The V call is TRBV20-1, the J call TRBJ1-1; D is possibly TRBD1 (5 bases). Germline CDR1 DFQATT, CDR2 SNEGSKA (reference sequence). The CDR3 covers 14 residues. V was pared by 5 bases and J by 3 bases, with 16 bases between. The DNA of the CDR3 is TGCAGTGCTCGCGGTCCAGGGTGGGACACTGAAGCTTTCTTT. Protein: CSARGPGWDTEAFF.

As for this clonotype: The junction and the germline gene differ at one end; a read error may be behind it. DNA for the CDR3: TGCTGTGCTAGATCGGTAGCGGGGGGGCCGTTTGAGCAGTTCTTC. This sequence encodes CCARSVAGGPFEQFF. V gene TRBV20-1 combines with J gene TRBJ2-1, with TRBD2 matching over 11 bases. The CDR3 is made up of 15 amino acids. Germline V gene data show CDR1 as DFQATT and CDR2 as SNEGSKA (reference sequence).

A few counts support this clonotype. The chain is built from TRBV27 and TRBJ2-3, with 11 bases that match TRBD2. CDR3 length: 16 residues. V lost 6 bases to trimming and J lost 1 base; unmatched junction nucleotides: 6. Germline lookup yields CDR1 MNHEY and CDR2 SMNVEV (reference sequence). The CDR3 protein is CASSKPGLAGTDTQYF. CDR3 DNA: TGTGCCAGCAGCAAACCGGGACTAGCGGGCACAGATACGCAGTATTTT.

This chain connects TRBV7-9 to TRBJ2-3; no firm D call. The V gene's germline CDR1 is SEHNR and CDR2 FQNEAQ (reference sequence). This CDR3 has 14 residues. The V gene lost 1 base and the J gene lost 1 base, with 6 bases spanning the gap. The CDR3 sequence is CASSLVDGTDTQYF. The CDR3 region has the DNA TGTGCCAGCAGCTTAGTTGACGGCACAGATACGCAGTATTTT.

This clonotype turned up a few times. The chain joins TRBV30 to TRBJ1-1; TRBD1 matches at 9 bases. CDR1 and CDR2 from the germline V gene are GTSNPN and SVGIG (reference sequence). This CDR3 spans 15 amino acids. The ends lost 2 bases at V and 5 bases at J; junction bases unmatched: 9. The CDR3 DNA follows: TGTGCCTGGAGTCTCAACAGGGGGCAAGGGACTGAAGCTTTCTTT. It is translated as CAWSLNRGQGTEAFF.

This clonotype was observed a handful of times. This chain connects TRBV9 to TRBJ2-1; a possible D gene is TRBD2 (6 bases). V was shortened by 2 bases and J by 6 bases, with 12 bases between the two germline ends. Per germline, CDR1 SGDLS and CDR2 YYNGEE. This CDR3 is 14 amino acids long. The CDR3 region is CASSVSGDGNEQFF. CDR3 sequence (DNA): TGTGCCAGCAGCGTCTCGGGGGACGGCAATGAGCAGTTCTTC.